In its sample, the clone carrying this TCR beta chain was seen a few times. Its target is unknown. Germline V gene lookup returns CDR1 MNHNY and CDR2 SVGAGI (reference sequence). The CDR3 sequence is 15 residues long. Trimming at V came to 4 bases and at J to 1 base, leaving 5 bases not matched to a gene. From alopecia areata patients, lesional scalp punch biopsies and peripheral blood were collected. Sorted out of PBMCs were CD4+ T cells and CD8+ T cells. This sample is drawn from a study of CD8+ T cells in alopecia areata. Study-wide results and caveats: Mice showed TCR sharing more clearly than patients did, possibly owing to HLA.

cDNA prepared by RNA extraction and subsequent reverse transcription served as the template for sequencing. TCRdb keeps only in-frame clones here, not all; method: immunoSEQ multiplex PCR. Of around 200,000 clones in the sample, almost 65% are singletons; the top ten hold about 1.5%. The rearrangement links TRBV6-6 to TRBJ1-1; 8 bases are shared with TRBD1. The sequences come from CD4+ T cells sorted from blood, collected at week 0. This TCR was recovered from a human donor with alopecia areata. The CDR3 DNA follows: TGTGCCAGCAGTTTGAACGGACAGGGGAACACTGAAGCTTTCTTT. The encoded protein is CASSLNGQGNTEAFF.